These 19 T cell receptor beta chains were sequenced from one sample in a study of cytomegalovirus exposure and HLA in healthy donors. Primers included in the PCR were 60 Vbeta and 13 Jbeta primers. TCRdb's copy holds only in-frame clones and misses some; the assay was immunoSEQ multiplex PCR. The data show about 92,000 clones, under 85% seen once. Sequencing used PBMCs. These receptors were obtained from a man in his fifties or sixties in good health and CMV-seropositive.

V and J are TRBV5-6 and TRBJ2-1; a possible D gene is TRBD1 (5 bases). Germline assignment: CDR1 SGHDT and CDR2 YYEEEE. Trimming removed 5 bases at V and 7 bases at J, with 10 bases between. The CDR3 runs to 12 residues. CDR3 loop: CASRRQGNEQFF. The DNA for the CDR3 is TGTGCCAGCAGACGGCAGGGTAATGAGCAGTTCTTC.

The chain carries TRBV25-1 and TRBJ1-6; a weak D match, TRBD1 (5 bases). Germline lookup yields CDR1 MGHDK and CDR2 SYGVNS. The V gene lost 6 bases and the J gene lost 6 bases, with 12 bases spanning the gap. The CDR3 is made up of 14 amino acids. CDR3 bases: TGTGCCAGCAGCCCCACAGGTATTAATTCACCCCTCCACTTT. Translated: CASSPTGINSPLHF.

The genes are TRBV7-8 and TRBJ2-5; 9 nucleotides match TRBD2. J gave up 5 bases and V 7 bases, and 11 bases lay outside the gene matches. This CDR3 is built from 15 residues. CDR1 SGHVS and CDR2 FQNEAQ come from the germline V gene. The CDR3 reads CASILLRGGRETQYF. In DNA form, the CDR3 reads TGTGCCAGCATCCTGTTGCGGGGGGGCCGGGAGACCCAGTACTTC.

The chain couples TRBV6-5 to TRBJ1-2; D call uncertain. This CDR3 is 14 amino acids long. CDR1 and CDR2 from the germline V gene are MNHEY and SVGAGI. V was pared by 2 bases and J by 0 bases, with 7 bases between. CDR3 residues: CASSYMGANYGYTF. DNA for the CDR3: TGTGCCAGCAGTTACATGGGAGCTAACTATGGCTACACCTTC.

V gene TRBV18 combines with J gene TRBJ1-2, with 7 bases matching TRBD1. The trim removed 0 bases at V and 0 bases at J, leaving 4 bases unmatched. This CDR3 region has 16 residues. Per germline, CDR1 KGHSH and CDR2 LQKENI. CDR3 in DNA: TGTGCCAGCTCACCACCGATGGGACAGCCTAACTATGGCTACACCTTC. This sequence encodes CASSPPMGQPNYGYTF. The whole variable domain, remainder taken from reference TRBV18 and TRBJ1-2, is NAGVMQNPRHLVRRRGQEARLRCSPMKGHSHVYWYRQLPEEGLKFMVYLQKENIIDESGMPKERFSAEFPKEGPSILRIQQVVRGDSAAYFCASSPPMGQPNYGYTFGSGTRLTVV.

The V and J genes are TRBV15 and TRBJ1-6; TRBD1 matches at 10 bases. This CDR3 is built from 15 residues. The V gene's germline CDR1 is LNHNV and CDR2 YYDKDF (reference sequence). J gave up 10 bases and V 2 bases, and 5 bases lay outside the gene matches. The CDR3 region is CATSRKTGGQSPLHF. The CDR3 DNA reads TGTGCCACCAGCAGAAAGACAGGGGGCCAATCACCCCTCCACTTT. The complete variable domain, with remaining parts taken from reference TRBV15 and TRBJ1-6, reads DAMVIQNPRYQVTQFGKPVTLSCSQTLNHNVMYWYQQKSSQAPKLLFHYYDKDFNNEADTPDNFQSRRPNTSFCFLDIRSPGLGDTAMYLCATSRKTGGQSPLHFGNGTRLTVT.

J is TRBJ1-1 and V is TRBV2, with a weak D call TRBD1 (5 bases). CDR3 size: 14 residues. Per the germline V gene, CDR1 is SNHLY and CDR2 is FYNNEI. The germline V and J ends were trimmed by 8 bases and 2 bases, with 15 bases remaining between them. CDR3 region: CASSNLGGNTEAFF. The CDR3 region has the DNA TGTGCCAGCTCTAACTTGGGGGGTAACACTGAAGCTTTCTTT.

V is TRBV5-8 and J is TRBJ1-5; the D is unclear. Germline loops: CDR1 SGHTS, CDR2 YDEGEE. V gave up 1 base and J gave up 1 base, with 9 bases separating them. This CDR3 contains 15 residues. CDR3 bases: TGTGCCAGCAGCTTGTATCCGGGGAGCAATCAGCCCCAGCATTTT. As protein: CASSLYPGSNQPQHF.

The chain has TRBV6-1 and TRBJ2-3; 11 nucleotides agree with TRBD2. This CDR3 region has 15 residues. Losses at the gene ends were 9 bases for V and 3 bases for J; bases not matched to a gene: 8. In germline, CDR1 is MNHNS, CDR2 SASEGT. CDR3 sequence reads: CASKSSGGLTDTQYF. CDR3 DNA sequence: TGTGCCAGTAAGTCTAGCGGGGGGCTAACAGATACGCAGTATTTT.

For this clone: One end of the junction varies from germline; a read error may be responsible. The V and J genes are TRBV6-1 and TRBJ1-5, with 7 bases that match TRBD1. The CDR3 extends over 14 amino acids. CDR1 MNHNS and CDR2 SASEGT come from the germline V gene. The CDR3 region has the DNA TGTGCCAGCAGTGAAGTACTGTTGGACAGGACACAGAATTTT. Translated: CASSEVLLDRTQNF.

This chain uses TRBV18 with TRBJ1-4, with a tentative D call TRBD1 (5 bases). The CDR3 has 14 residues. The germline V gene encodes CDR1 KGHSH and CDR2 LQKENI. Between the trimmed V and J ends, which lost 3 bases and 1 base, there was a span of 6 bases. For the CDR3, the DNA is TGTGCCAGCTCACCTCAGGGAACTAATGAAAAACTGTTTTTT. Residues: CASSPQGTNEKLFF.

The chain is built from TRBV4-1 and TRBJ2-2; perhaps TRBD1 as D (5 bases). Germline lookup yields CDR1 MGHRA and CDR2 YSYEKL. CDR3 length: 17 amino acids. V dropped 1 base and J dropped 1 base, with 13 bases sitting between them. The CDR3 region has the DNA TGCGCCAGCAGCCAAGGGTTGGAAACAGGGAACACCGGGGAGCTGTTTTTT. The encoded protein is CASSQGLETGNTGELFF.

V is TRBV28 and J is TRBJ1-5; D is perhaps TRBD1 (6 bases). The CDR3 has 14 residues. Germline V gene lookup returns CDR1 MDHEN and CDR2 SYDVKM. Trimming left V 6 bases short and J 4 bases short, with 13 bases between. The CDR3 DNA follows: TGTGCCAGCAGCCCAACAGGGATAAATCAGCCCCAGCATTTT. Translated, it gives CASSPTGINQPQHF.

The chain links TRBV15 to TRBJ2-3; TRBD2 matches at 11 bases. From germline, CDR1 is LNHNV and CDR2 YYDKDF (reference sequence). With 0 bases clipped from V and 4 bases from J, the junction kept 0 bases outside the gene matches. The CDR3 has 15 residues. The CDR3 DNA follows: TGTGCCACCAGCAGAGATAGCGGGGGGGCAGATACGCAGTATTTT. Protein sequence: CATSRDSGGADTQYF.

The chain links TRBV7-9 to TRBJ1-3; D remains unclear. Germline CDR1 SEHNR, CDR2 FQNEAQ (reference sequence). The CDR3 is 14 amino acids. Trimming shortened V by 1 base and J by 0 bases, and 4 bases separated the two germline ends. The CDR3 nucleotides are TGTGCCAGCAGCTTAGTAGCCTCTGGAAACACCATATATTTT. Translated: CASSLVASGNTIYF.

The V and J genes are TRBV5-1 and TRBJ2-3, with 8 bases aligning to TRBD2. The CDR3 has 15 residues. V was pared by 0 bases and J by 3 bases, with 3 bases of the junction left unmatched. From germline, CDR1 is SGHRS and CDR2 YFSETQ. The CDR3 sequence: CASSLEGGGTDTQYF. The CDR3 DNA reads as TGCGCCAGCAGCTTGGAAGGCGGGGGGACAGATACGCAGTATTTT.

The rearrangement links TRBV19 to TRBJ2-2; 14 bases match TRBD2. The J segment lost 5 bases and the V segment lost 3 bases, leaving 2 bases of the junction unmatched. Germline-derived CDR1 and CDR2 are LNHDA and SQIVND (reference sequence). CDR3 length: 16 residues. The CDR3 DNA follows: TGTGCCAGTAGTATCCGGACTAGCGGGGGGACCGGGGAGCTGTTTTTT. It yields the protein CASSIRTSGGTGELFF.

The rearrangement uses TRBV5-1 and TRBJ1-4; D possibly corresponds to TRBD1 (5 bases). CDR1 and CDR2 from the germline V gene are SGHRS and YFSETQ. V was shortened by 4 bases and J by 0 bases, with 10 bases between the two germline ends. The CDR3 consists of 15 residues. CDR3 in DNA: TGCGCCAGCAGCATAAGGGGATCAACTAATGAAAAACTGTTTTTT. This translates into CASSIRGSTNEKLFF.

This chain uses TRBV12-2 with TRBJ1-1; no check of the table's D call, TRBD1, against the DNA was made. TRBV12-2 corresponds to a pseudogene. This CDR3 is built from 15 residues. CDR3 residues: CASRSSDRGFTEAFF. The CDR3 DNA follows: TGTGCAAGTCGCTCCTCTGACAGGGGATTCACTGAAGCTTTCTTT.